These T cell receptor beta chains were read from a single sample in a study of OX40 agonist ivuxolimab in advanced cancers. TCRdb's copy holds only in-frame clones and misses some; the assay was immunoSEQ multiplex PCR. There are roughly 90,000 clones in the sample; about 90% occur only once, and around 0.76% lies in the top ten. The source material was CD4+ or CD8+ T cells sorted from blood, sampled in a trial of the OX40 agonist ivuxolimab. These receptors all stem from an adult with an advanced solid tumor such as melanoma, head and neck, liver or kidney cancer. Both conserved end residues are part of each CDR3. D genes are given only for firm matches. A row's size may be missing; if present it is once, few, many or a size class.

CDR3aa	CDR3nt	j_gene	len	d_gene	v_gene	abundance
CASSTADDQPQHF	TGTGCCAGCTCCACGGCGGACGACCAGCCCCAGCATTTT	TRBJ1-5	13	.	TRBV18	.
CASSFRGSYEQYF	TGTGCCAGCAGTTTCAGGGGATCGTACGAGCAGTACTTC	TRBJ2-7	13	.	TRBV27	.
CASSQGAPTDTQYF	TGCGCCAGCAGCCAAGGGGCCCCCACAGATACGCAGTATTTT	TRBJ2-3	14	.	TRBV4-1	.
CASSITGGTNEKLFF	TGCGCCAGCAGCATTACAGGGGGAACTAATGAAAAACTGTTTTTT	TRBJ1-4	15	TRBD1	TRBV5-1	.
CASSSTQNTEAFF	TGTGCCAGCAGCTCGACACAGAACACTGAAGCTTTCTTT	TRBJ1-1	13	.	TRBV7-9	.
CASSVTGDPYSNQPQHF	TGTGCCAGCAGTGTGACAGGGGATCCGTATAGCAATCAGCCCCAGCATTTT	TRBJ1-5	17	TRBD1	TRBV2	.
CASSQAQPGIEAFF	TGTGCCAGCAGCCAAGCCCAGCCGGGAATTGAAGCTTTCTTT	TRBJ1-1	14	.	TRBV14	.
CASSPGLNNEQFF	TGCGCCAGCAGCCCGGGACTTAACAATGAGCAGTTCTTC	TRBJ2-1	13	.	TRBV5-1	.
CASSPRQNSGNTIYF	TGTGCCAGCAGTCCGCGACAGAACTCTGGAAACACCATATATTTT	TRBJ1-3	15	.	TRBV28	.
CASSLIIGELFF	TGTGCCAGCAGCTTAATAATCGGGGAGCTGTTTTTT	TRBJ2-2	12	.	TRBV7-2	.
CASSLEGGYQPQHF	TGTGCCAGCAGCTTGGAGGGAGGGTACCAGCCCCAGCATTTT	TRBJ1-5	14	.	TRBV5-5	once
CASSSIDPHSGNTIYF	TGTGCCAGCAGCTCGATTGACCCCCACTCTGGAAACACCATATATTTT	TRBJ1-3	16	.	TRBV13	.
CASSLTGWNTEAFF	TGTGCCAGCAGTCTCACAGGGTGGAACACTGAAGCTTTCTTT	TRBJ1-1	14	.	TRBV28	.
CASSLAAQQGNEQFF	TGTGCCAGCAGCTTAGCTGCCCAACAGGGCAATGAGCAGTTCTTC	TRBJ2-1	15	.	TRBV7-9	.
CASSLGTGQNYEQYF	TGTGCCAGCAGCTTGGGGACAGGACAGAACTACGAGCAGTACTTC	TRBJ2-7	15	TRBD1	TRBV7-2	.
CASSPRDYSYEQYF	TGCGCCAGCAGCCCCCGGGACTACTCCTACGAGCAGTACTTC	TRBJ2-7	14	TRBD2	TRBV4-1	.
CAIHRGQGTDTQYF	TGTGCGATCCACCGGGGACAGGGTACAGATACGCAGTATTTT	TRBJ2-3	14	TRBD1	TRBV6-1	.
CASRLPGAHTEAFF	TGTGCCAGCAGACTGCCAGGGGCTCACACTGAAGCTTTCTTT	TRBJ1-1	14	.	TRBV7-2	.